These 17 T cell receptor beta chains were sequenced from one sample in a study of cytomegalovirus exposure and HLA in healthy donors. PCR amplification relied on 60 Vbeta primers (plus 13 Jbeta primers). Method: immunoSEQ multiplex PCR; TCRdb's copy keeps in-frame clones and lacks some. Of around 95,000 clones in the sample, about 81% were seen once. The sequenced sample consisted of PBMCs. All receptors come from a middle-aged woman in good health and CMV-seropositive.

A single count supports this clone. V is TRBV28 and J is TRBJ2-3; D unclear. CDR3 length: 14 residues. Germline V gene sequence: CDR1 MDHEN, CDR2 SYDVKM. The V and J ends lost 9 bases and 2 bases respectively, with 15 bases between them. CDR3 DNA: TGTGCCAGTGCCCCGGTTGACAACACAGATACGCAGTATTTT. This encodes CASAPVDNTDTQYF.

V is TRBV7-8 and J is TRBJ2-7; tentatively, D is TRBD1 (6 bases). The germline V and J ends were trimmed by 1 base and 6 bases, with 13 bases remaining between them. From germline, CDR1 is SGHVS and CDR2 FQNEAQ. This CDR3 contains 14 residues. The CDR3 DNA reads as TGTGCCAGCAGCTTAGGGACAGCGAAAGCCGAGCAGTACTTC. Protein product: CASSLGTAKAEQYF.

The rearrangement links TRBV9 to TRBJ1-6; perhaps TRBD1 as D (6 bases). This CDR3 contains 16 residues. In germline, CDR1 is SGDLS, CDR2 YYNGEE. V shed 3 bases and J shed 7 bases, with 17 bases lying between them. CDR3 nucleotides: TGTGCCAGCAGCGGGGACCACAGGGCAGGGAATTCACCCCTCCACTTT. Its protein is CASSGDHRAGNSPLHF.

The chain links TRBV30 to TRBJ2-7; 7 nucleotides align to TRBD1. CDR1 is GTSNPN and CDR2 is SVGIG in the germline V gene (reference sequence). The CDR3 loop spans 15 amino acids. The V segment lost 3 bases and the J segment 6 bases; nucleotides outside the gene matches: 14. CDR3 DNA sequence: TGTGCCTGGAGCCCCCCGGCGACAGGGCTCGGCGAGCAGTACTTC. This gives the protein CAWSPPATGLGEQYF.

This clone was seen a handful of times. The rearrangement links TRBV6-5 to TRBJ2-3, with D possibly TRBD1 on 5 matching bases. Trimming took off 6 bases at V and 6 bases at J, with 13 bases between the two ends. The CDR3 is made up of 13 amino acids. Looked up from germline, CDR1 is MNHEY and CDR2 is SVGAGI. DNA of the CDR3: TGTGCCAGCAGGAGGCAGGGTCATGATACGCAGTATTTT. Translation gives CASRRQGHDTQYF.

The chain carries TRBV11-3 and TRBJ2-7, with TRBD1 matching 7 bases. V lost 2 bases, J lost 2 bases, and 0 bases stayed unmatched. The CDR3 sequence is 13 residues long. CDR1 SGHNT and CDR2 YENEEA come from the germline V gene. CDR3 bases: TGTGCCAGCAGCTTAACAGGGGCCTACGAGCAGTACTTC. It yields the protein CASSLTGAYEQYF. Combining the CDR3 with reference TRBV11-3 and TRBJ2-7 gives the whole variable domain EAGVVQSPRYKIIEKKQPVAFWCNPISGHNTLYWYLQNLGQGPELLIRYENEEAVDDSQLPKDRFSAERLKGVDSTLKIQPAELGDSAVYLCASSLTGAYEQYFGPGTRLTVT.

The chain employs TRBV27 and TRBJ2-7; 7 bases are shared with TRBD2. The germline V gene has CDR1 MNHEY and CDR2 SMNVEV (reference sequence). The CDR3 is 14 amino acids. V was pared by 5 bases and J by 3 bases, with 7 bases of the junction left unmatched. Here the CDR3 reads CASSTTGLHYEQYF. DNA for the CDR3: TGTGCCAGCAGTACAACGGGACTACACTACGAGCAGTACTTC.

This clone was counted between two and nine times. The gene calls are TRBV5-1 and TRBJ2-5; 7 bases match TRBD2. With V trimmed by 5 bases and J by 11 bases, 12 bases remained unmatched. The germline gives CDR1 SGHRS, CDR2 YFSETQ. There are 13 residues in the CDR3. CDR3 sequence reads: CASRLGGYGEQYF. CDR3 DNA sequence: TGCGCCAGCAGGCTGGGGGGGTACGGAGAGCAGTACTTC.

This chain links TRBV5-4 with TRBJ2-1, with D perhaps TRBD1 (6 bases). V was cut by 3 bases and J by 0 bases, with 13 bases left in between. Germline lookup yields CDR1 SGHNT and CDR2 YYREEE (reference sequence). This CDR3 has 16 residues. The CDR3 bases are TGTGCCAGCAGCTCAAAAACAGGGAGCTCCTACAATGAGCAGTTCTTC. Encoded protein: CASSSKTGSSYNEQFF.

The V call is TRBV5-1, the J call TRBJ1-1; TRBD1 agrees at 7 bases. Germline CDR1 reads SGHRS; CDR2 reads YFSETQ. After removal of 5 bases from V and 6 bases from J, the junction contained 10 bases not matched to a gene. The CDR3 is made up of 14 amino acids. CDR3 loop: CASSRTPGQAEAFF. CDR3 DNA: TGCGCCAGCAGTCGCACCCCCGGACAGGCTGAAGCTTTCTTT.

With regard to this clone: This sample includes further DNA sequences coding for the same CDR3. This chain links TRBV9 with TRBJ1-6; 9 nucleotides line up with TRBD1. Germline lookup yields CDR1 SGDLS and CDR2 YYNGEE. The CDR3 contains 15 residues. Trimming cost V 0 bases and J 5 bases; bases outside gene matches: 0. The CDR3 is CASSVGTGDNSPLHF. For the CDR3, the DNA is TGTGCCAGCAGCGTAGGGACAGGGGATAATTCACCCCTCCACTTT.

There are a few counts of this clone. The chain links TRBV29-1 to TRBJ2-1; perhaps TRBD1 as D (6 bases). Germline CDR1 is SQVTM and CDR2 is ANQGSEA. Trimming took 7 bases from V and 2 from J, leaving 15 bases between them. The CDR3 sequence is 14 residues long. The CDR3 is CSAETGRAYNEQFF. The DNA for the CDR3 is TGCAGCGCTGAGACAGGTCGGGCCTACAATGAGCAGTTCTTC.

Comments on this clone: One junction end does not reproduce the germline sequence, and a read error may be involved. The chain uses TRBV7-9 and TRBJ2-1; tentatively, D is TRBD1 (5 bases). Germline-derived CDR1 and CDR2 are SEHNR and FQNEAQ (reference sequence). This CDR3 is built from 13 residues. The CDR3 region has the DNA TGTGCCAGCGGAGAAGGAGAGGACAATGAGCAGCTCTTC. Its translation: CASGEGEDNEQLF.

This clone has a single count. The V and J genes are TRBV9 and TRBJ2-7; a weak D match, TRBD1 (5 bases). Deletions cut 0 bases from V and 2 bases from J, with 18 bases between. The CDR3 is 17 amino acids. Per germline, CDR1 SGDLS and CDR2 YYNGEE. CDR3 in DNA: TGTGCCAGCAGCGTAGTAATGGGGCAGGACGAAACCTACGAGCAGTACTTC. The encoded protein is CASSVVMGQDETYEQYF.

V usage is TRBV11-2 and J usage is TRBJ2-5; no reliable D call. The germline V gene has CDR1 SGHAT and CDR2 FQNNGV. Trimming stripped 5 bases from V and 1 base from J, with 5 bases between. The CDR3 is 12 residues long. The CDR3 sequence: CASSPSQETQYF. The DNA for the CDR3 is TGTGCCAGCAGCCCGTCCCAAGAGACCCAGTACTTC.

The chain combines TRBV6-5 with TRBJ2-1; 8 positions match TRBD2. V lost 0 bases and J lost 1; bases outside the gene matches: 2. This CDR3 spans 16 amino acids. The germline V gene encodes CDR1 MNHEY and CDR2 SVGAGI. As DNA, the CDR3 is TGTGCCAGCAGTTACTCTCCGGGAGGGTCCTACAATGAGCAGTTCTTC. Its translation is CASSYSPGGSYNEQFF.

The rearrangement uses TRBV9 and TRBJ1-2, with 11 bases lining up with TRBD1. Germline CDR1 reads SGDLS; CDR2 reads YYNGEE. There are 16 residues in the CDR3. Trimming removed 0 bases from V and 4 bases from J; junction bases left unmatched: 5. CDR3: CASSVEQDRGLYGYTF. The CDR3 nucleotides read TGTGCCAGCAGCGTAGAACAGGACAGGGGGCTCTATGGCTACACCTTC.